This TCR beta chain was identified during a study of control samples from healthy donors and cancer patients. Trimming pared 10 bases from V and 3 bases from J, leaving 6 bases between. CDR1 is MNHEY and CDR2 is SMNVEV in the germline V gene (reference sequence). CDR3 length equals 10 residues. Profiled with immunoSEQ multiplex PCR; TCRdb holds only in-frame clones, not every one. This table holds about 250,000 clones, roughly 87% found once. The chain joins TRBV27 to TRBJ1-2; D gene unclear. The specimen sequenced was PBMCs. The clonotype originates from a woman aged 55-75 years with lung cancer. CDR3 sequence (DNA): TGTGCCACACTCTACTATGGCTACACCTTC. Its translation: CATLYYGYTF.